The 6 T cell receptor beta chains presented below share a single source sample, sequenced in a study of cytomegalovirus exposure and HLA in healthy donors. The study ran its PCR with 60 Vbeta and 13 Jbeta primers. Assay used: immunoSEQ multiplex PCR; TCRdb lists only in-frame clones, some missing. The sample includes around 110,000 clones, over 60% seen only once; the top ten take 2% to 2.5%. Source material: PBMCs. The receptors derive from a woman aged 30 to 39 in good health and CMV-seronegative.

The chain is built from TRBV6-4 and TRBJ2-3, with 7 bases fitting TRBD2. This CDR3 is built from 15 residues. V was pared by 2 bases and J by 7 bases, with 9 bases of the junction left unmatched. Germline assignment: CDR1 MRHNA and CDR2 SNTAGT. CDR3 residues: CASSDLGGSGNTQYF. Written as DNA, the CDR3 is TGTGCCAGCAGTGACCTTGGCGGGAGCGGGAATACGCAGTATTTT.

This clone came up once. CDR3 in amino acids: CASSDLTSGSYEQYF. DNA for the CDR3: TGCGCCAGCAGCGATTTGACTAGCGGGAGCTACGAGCAGTACTTC. The J gene is TRBJ2-7, the V gene TRBV5-1; 12 bases align to TRBD2. This CDR3 region has 15 residues. Germline V lookup: CDR1 SGHRS, CDR2 YFSETQ. V dropped 4 bases and J dropped 3; count of bases not matched to a gene: 5.

This clone showed up just a few times. This chain links TRBV7-2 with TRBJ2-1; TRBD1 is a possible D gene (5 bases). V lost 1 base to trimming and J lost 0 bases, with 7 bases between them. CDR1 and CDR2 from the germline V gene are SGHTA and FQGNSA. This CDR3 contains 15 residues. The DNA of the CDR3 is TGTGCCAGCAGCTTAGGTACAGGCTCCTACAATGAGCAGTTCTTC. Amino acid sequence: CASSLGTGSYNEQFF.

The rearrangement joins TRBV11-2 to TRBJ2-3; 9 nucleotides match TRBD2. This CDR3 is 14 amino acids long. V shed 3 bases and J 6 bases; nucleotides not matched to a gene: 4. Germline V gene lookup returns CDR1 SGHAT and CDR2 FQNNGV. The CDR3 nucleotides read TGTGCCAGCAGCTTCGGACTAGCGTCGGATACGCAGTATTTT. Translation gives CASSFGLASDTQYF.

The V call is TRBV1, the J call TRBJ2-2; TRBD2, the table's D call, lacks a check against the DNA. TRBV1 is assigned pseudogene status. The CDR3 sequence is 19 residues long. The CDR3 region is CTSSPETRLAGEGTGELFF. CDR3 in DNA: TGCACCAGCAGCCCGGAGACCCGACTAGCGGGAGAGGGCACCGGGGAGCTGTTTTTT.

The chain combines TRBV9 with TRBJ2-5, with TRBD2 matching over 10 bases. This CDR3 spans 18 amino acids. Germline CDR1 reads SGDLS; CDR2 reads YYNGEE. V lost 0 bases and J lost 5; bases outside the gene matches: 13. As DNA, the CDR3 is TGTGCCAGCAGCGTAGTCGAAGCGGGAGGGCCCCGTAAGGAGACCCAGTACTTC. Encoded protein: CASSVVEAGGPRKETQYF.